This TCR beta chain originates from a study of T cell responses to AZD1222 COVID-19 vaccine. The CDR3 covers 11 residues. Germline V lookup: CDR1 MNHNS, CDR2 SASEGT. A remark on this clone: Relative to the germline gene, one junction end is altered; a read error may explain this.

Clones were read by immunoSEQ multiplex PCR, and TCRdb kept only the in-frame ones, dropping some. The profile shows 110,000 or so clones, over 75% of them singletons. The chain couples TRBV6-1 to TRBJ2-3; D is unclear. This receptor was taken from an adult who received the AZD1222 COVID-19 vaccine. Specimen: peripheral blood, collected 28 days after the second AZD1222 dose. CDR3 in amino acids: CASSEGLVRVF. The CDR3 coding sequence is TGTGCCAGCAGTGAAGGACTCGTAAGGGTTTTT.